This T cell receptor (beta chain) emerged from a study of T-cell memory formation after mild COVID-19. Study observations and caveats: CD4+ contracting clones were mainly CM and EM; CD8+ ones, EMRA.

Of note for this clonotype: No antigen is known for it.

Germline-derived CDR1 and CDR2 are SGHTA and FQGNSA. The J segment lost 2 bases and the V segment lost 5 bases, leaving 9 bases of the junction unmatched. The CDR3 consists of 16 residues. TCRdb ran MiXCR on the 5' RACE reads and lists one entry per CDR3 protein. The data hold under 300,000 distinct CDR3 sequences, with about 16% observed a single time. Source material: PBMCs or a T cell subset sorted from them (not recorded which). This clonotype was obtained from a man between 18 and 29 years old who had mild COVID-19 (a few samples of this study predate the infection). Cell type and time point are not known. The genes are TRBV7-2 and TRBJ1-2, with 9 bases lining up with TRBD1. The CDR3, as DNA: TGTGCCAGCAGCCAGGCCGGGACAGGGTCCAACTATGGCTACACCTTC. Translation: CASSQAGTGSNYGYTF.